This T cell receptor (beta chain) was sequenced for a study of PD-1 blockade in classical Hodgkin lymphoma. Whole-study findings and limits: What drove the repertoire differences, possibly disease activity or prior therapy, has not been defined. Before treatment, TCR diversity in newly diagnosed patients was reportedly lower than in healthy donors.

In the case of this clone: No antigen is known for it.

Each and every patient relapsed after autologous stem cell transplantation, and patients got differing brentuximab vedotin exposure. Progressive disease, partial response or complete response was each patient's best response. Assay used: immunoSEQ multiplex PCR; TCRdb lists only in-frame clones, some missing. The table lists under 80,000 clones, around 75% of them singletons. CDR3 length equals 15 residues. V dropped 5 bases and J dropped 5 bases, with 16 bases sitting between them. The germline V gene has CDR1 SGHVS and CDR2 FNYEAQ. The receptor was isolated from a human donor with classical Hodgkin lymphoma. The specimen was peripheral blood mononuclear cells (PBMCs), collected before the second cycle of nivolumab. The V gene is TRBV7-6, the J gene TRBJ2-1, with D perhaps matching TRBD1 (8 bases). In nucleotides, the CDR3 is TGTGCCAGCAGCGTAAACAGGGGGACTAACAATGAGCAGTTCTTC. Amino acids: CASSVNRGTNNEQFF.